One and the same sample provided the 20 T cell receptor beta chains below, sequenced in a study of blood T cell repertoires in COVID-19. Profiled with immunoSEQ multiplex PCR; TCRdb holds only in-frame clones, not every one. This table has approximately 200,000 clones, 70% to 90% appearing once. The sequenced sample was PBMCs or T cells enriched from blood (not recorded which). The source of these receptors is a man aged 25-45 years who had recovered from COVID-19.

The genes are TRBV15 and TRBJ1-5; the D gene is possibly TRBD1 (5 bases). Deletions cut 0 bases from V and 2 bases from J, with 8 bases between. The CDR3 covers 15 residues. Germline CDR1 and CDR2: LNHNV and YYDKDF (reference sequence). Here the CDR3 reads CATSRDKGGNQPQHF. CDR3 nucleotides: TGTGCCACCAGCAGAGATAAAGGGGGCAATCAGCCCCAGCATTTT.

This clone was observed a handful of times. Additional DNA sequences in this sample encode the identical CDR3. The chain couples TRBV5-1 to TRBJ2-2; no reliable D call. Trimming took off 0 bases at V and 1 base at J, with 4 bases between the two ends. Germline CDR1 and CDR2: SGHRS and YFSETQ. The CDR3 loop spans 14 amino acids. The CDR3 loop reads CASSLGGNTGELFF. Here the CDR3 DNA reads TGCGCCAGCAGCTTGGGCGGGAACACCGGGGAGCTGTTTTTT.

This clone appeared a single time. The CDR3 spells CASSLSGQGNEQYF. CDR3 nucleotides: TGCGCCAGCAGCTTGAGTGGACAGGGGAACGAGCAGTACTTC. The rearrangement links TRBV5-1 to TRBJ2-7; 9 positions agree with TRBD1. This CDR3 region has 14 residues. V was clipped by 1 base and J by 5 bases; unmatched bases: 4. Germline lookup yields CDR1 SGHRS and CDR2 YFSETQ.

The J gene is TRBJ2-4, the V gene TRBV14; D unresolved. The CDR3 runs 13 residues. Germline lookup yields CDR1 SGHDN and CDR2 FVKESK. Trimming stripped 4 bases from V and 7 bases from J, with 11 bases between. The CDR3 reads CASSLVVENIQYF. CDR3 nucleotides: TGTGCCAGCAGCCTCGTGGTAGAGAACATTCAGTACTTC.

The rearrangement joins TRBV15 to TRBJ1-5; D is undetermined. The germline gives CDR1 LNHNV, CDR2 YYDKDF (reference sequence). The germline V and J ends were trimmed by 6 bases and 4 bases, with 16 bases remaining between them. The CDR3 length is 15 residues. CDR3 sequence reads: CATSNPRVSNQPQHF. For the CDR3, the DNA is TGTGCCACCAGTAACCCCCGGGTCAGTAATCAGCCCCAGCATTTT.

The chain combines TRBV10-3 with TRBJ1-3; a weak D match, TRBD1 (5 bases). From germline, CDR1 is ENHRY and CDR2 SYGVKD. Deletions cut 8 bases from V and 0 bases from J, with 14 bases between. The CDR3 contains 15 residues. CDR3 sequence (DNA): TGTGCCATCCTCCCCGTAAGGGGCTCTGGAAACACCATATATTTT. Its protein product is CAILPVRGSGNTIYF.

The chain links TRBV6-1 to TRBJ2-5, with D unresolved. Trimming left V 2 bases short and J 4 bases short, with 14 bases between. Germline V gene lookup returns CDR1 MNHNS and CDR2 SASEGT. The CDR3 contains 15 residues. The CDR3 spells CASSEYYRNRETQYF. CDR3 in DNA: TGTGCCAGCAGTGAATATTATCGTAATCGAGAGACCCAGTACTTC.

The rearrangement links TRBV7-9 to TRBJ1-6; D perhaps matches TRBD1 (5 bases). Germline loops: CDR1 SEHNR, CDR2 FQNEAQ (reference sequence). There are 18 residues in the CDR3. V gave up 6 bases and J gave up 5 bases, with 23 bases separating them. The CDR3 nucleotides are TGTGCCAGCAGTACAACCCAGTCGGGGGACCTCAATAATTCACCCCTCCACTTT. It translates to CASSTTQSGDLNNSPLHF. The variable domain in full, with the rest retrieved from reference TRBV7-9 and TRBJ1-6, is DTGVSQNPRHKITKRGQNVTFRCDPISEHNRLYWYRQTLGQGPEFLTYFQNEAQLEKSRLLSDRFSAERPKGSFSTLEIQRTEQGDSAMYLCASSTTQSGDLNNSPLHFGNGTRLTVT.

The chain has TRBV4-3 and TRBJ2-2, with 7 bases fitting TRBD1. The CDR3 length is 14 residues. V was pared by 1 base and J by 8 bases, with 4 bases of the junction left unmatched. Germline V lookup: CDR1 LGHNA, CDR2 YSLEER. CDR3 in DNA: TGCGCCAGCAGCCAAGGACAGGGATCGGGGGAGCTGTTTTTT. It specifies CASSQGQGSGELFF.

The J gene is TRBJ1-6, the V gene TRBV2, with D hard to call. V lost 3 bases and J 1 base, leaving 7 bases between the germline ends. The CDR3 sequence is 15 residues long. CDR1 and CDR2 from the germline V gene are SNHLY and FYNNEI. The CDR3 reads CASSDQNSYNSPLHF. In nucleotides, the CDR3 is TGTGCCAGCAGTGATCAGAATTCCTATAATTCACCCCTCCACTTT.

The count of this clone is one. This rearrangement joins TRBV7-2 to TRBJ1-3, with a weak D call TRBD1 (5 bases). The CDR3 is made up of 15 amino acids. Trimming took off 5 bases at V and 0 bases at J, with 11 bases between the two ends. CDR1 SGHTA and CDR2 FQGNSA come from the germline V gene. CDR3 sequence reads: CASSAMGGSGNTIYF. The CDR3 DNA sequence: TGTGCCAGCAGCGCAATGGGGGGCTCTGGAAACACCATATATTTT.

This sequence joins TRBV7-2 and TRBJ2-7; D is perhaps TRBD2 (5 bases). Germline CDR1 and CDR2: SGHTA and FQGNSA. This CDR3 has 16 residues. V lost 0 bases and J lost 3, with 15 bases in between. CDR3 region: CASSLAAGEVVYEQYF. For the CDR3, the DNA is TGTGCCAGCAGCTTAGCGGCCGGGGAAGTGGTCTACGAGCAGTACTTC.

V usage is TRBV11-3 and J usage is TRBJ2-3; the match to TRBD1 covers 9 bases. The germline CDR1 and CDR2 sequences are SGHNT and YENEEA. V trimming: 5 bases; J trimming: 2 bases; junction bases outside the gene matches: 5. This CDR3 spans 15 amino acids. The CDR3 nucleotides are TGTGCCAGCAGCGCCGGACAGGGGCTCACAGATACGCAGTATTTT. Amino acids: CASSAGQGLTDTQYF.

This sequence joins TRBV10-3 and TRBJ1-1, with 10 bases matching TRBD1. This CDR3 region has 14 residues. Germline CDR1 and CDR2: ENHRY and SYGVKD. Trimming took 4 bases from V and 4 from J; bases not matched to a gene: 3. The CDR3 sequence: CAISVGQGTTEAFF. DNA of the CDR3: TGTGCCATCAGTGTGGGACAGGGGACCACTGAAGCTTTCTTT.

The chain has TRBV30 and TRBJ2-7; possibly TRBD1 for D (6 bases). The CDR3 length is 15 residues. Trimming took 3 bases from V and 0 from J, leaving 15 bases between them. The germline V gene has CDR1 GTSNPN and CDR2 SVGIG (reference sequence). CDR3 amino acids: CAWSRTTGTSYEQYF. The DNA for the CDR3 is TGTGCCTGGAGCAGGACGACAGGAACCTCCTACGAGCAGTACTTC. Looking up the rest from reference TRBV30 and TRBJ2-7 gives the full variable domain: SQTIHQWPATLVQPVGSPLSLECTVEGTSNPNLYWYRQAAGRGLQLLFYSVGIGQISSEVPQNLSASRPQDRQFILSSKKLLLSDSGFYLCAWSRTTGTSYEQYFGPGTRLTVT.

CDR3 in amino acids: CASSPWNTEAFF. The DNA for the CDR3 is TGTGCCAGTAGTCCCTGGAACACTGAAGCTTTCTTT. The V gene is TRBV19, the J gene TRBJ1-1; D not certain. Germline V gene data show CDR1 as LNHDA and CDR2 as SQIVND (reference sequence). The V end was cut by 5 bases, the J end by 1 base, with 5 bases between. This CDR3 is built from 12 residues.

The rearrangement uses TRBV29-1 and TRBJ2-3; TRBD1 is a possible D gene (5 bases). Per germline, CDR1 SQVTM and CDR2 ANQGSEA. There are 13 residues in the CDR3. The V gene lost 3 bases and the J gene lost 2 bases, with 9 bases spanning the gap. As DNA, the CDR3 is TGCAGCGTTGAGGGGCCTCTCACAGATACGCAGTATTTT. It is translated as CSVEGPLTDTQYF.

This chain connects TRBV5-8 to TRBJ2-1; TRBD1 agrees at 9 bases. The CDR3 consists of 16 residues. J gave up 3 bases and V 0 bases, and 4 bases lay outside the gene matches. In germline, CDR1 is SGHTS, CDR2 YDEGEE. CDR3: CASSLARTGVYNEQFF. The CDR3 coding sequence is TGTGCCAGCAGCTTGGCCAGGACAGGGGTCTACAATGAGCAGTTCTTC. Full variable domain (remainder filled in from reference TRBV5-8 and TRBJ2-1): EAGVTQSPTHLIKTRGQQATLRCSPISGHTSVYWYQQALGLGLQFLLWYDEGEERNRGNFPPRFSGRQFPNYSSELNVNALELEDSALYLCASSLARTGVYNEQFFGPGTRLTVL.

The V call is TRBV14, the J call TRBJ1-2; D is perhaps TRBD1 (5 bases). V was cut by 2 bases and J by 1 base, with 11 bases left in between. The CDR3 covers 15 residues. Germline-derived CDR1 and CDR2 are SGHDN and FVKESK. DNA for the CDR3: TGTGCCAGCAGCCAACAGACAAGGGGTAACTATGGCTACACCTTC. It codes for CASSQQTRGNYGYTF.

The rearrangement links TRBV30 to TRBJ2-5, with D hard to call. Germline V lookup: CDR1 GTSNPN, CDR2 SVGIG (reference sequence). The V gene lost 4 bases and the J gene lost 0 bases, with 9 bases spanning the gap. The CDR3 extends over 13 amino acids. The CDR3 here is CAWNIMYQETQYF. In DNA, the CDR3 is TGTGCCTGGAACATCATGTACCAAGAGACCCAGTACTTC.